This T cell receptor (beta chain) was recovered during a study of T cell repertoires in cytomegalovirus infection. Whole-study context: Recently identified HLA-C-restricted CMV epitopes were used, and well-studied HLA-B-restricted CMV epitopes were used as well. Both a matching HLA type and CMV infection were indicated by public TCR beta signatures.

Germline assignment: CDR1 SEHNR and CDR2 FQNEAQ (reference sequence). V lost 8 bases, J lost 0 bases, and 20 bases lay in between. The CDR3 is made up of 16 amino acids. As concerns this clonotype: Its antigen is currently unknown.

TCRdb analysed the reads with MiXCR anew, one entry per CDR3 protein. The data show 650,000 to 900,000 distinct CDR3 sequences, 30% to 35% seen once. Study findings and constraints: Identification of carriers of CMV plus the relevant HLA was achieved through cumulative public TCR beta family frequency. Ex vivo, HLA-C-restricted CMV-specific TCR beta clonotypes prevailed over the rest of the response.

This specimen was cultured CD8+ T cells from PBMCs, taken from culture after CMV antigen stimulation. This chain uses TRBV7-9 with TRBJ2-7; D remains unclear. The sequence came from a human donor in good health (CMV status not recorded). Some clones in this sample may be carry-over from other donors' samples. The CDR3 spells CASSVPSDSGSYEQYF. The CDR3 DNA follows: TGTGCCAGCTCCGTTCCCTCCGATTCGGGCTCCTACGAGCAGTACTTC.